The 24 T cell receptor beta chains listed next were all sequenced from one sample in a study of monozygotic twins with inflammatory bowel disease. TCRdb reworked the 5' RACE reads into one entry per CDR3 protein, no DNA. The sample table includes 400,000 to 500,000 distinct CDR3 sequences. Sequenced input: blood. These receptors came from a human donor with ulcerative colitis or Crohn's disease, or a healthy co-twin of an affected twin (not recorded which).

The chain uses TRBV5-1 and TRBJ2-7; TCRdb selects TRBD1, and the lack of DNA leaves this call unchecked. Germline lookup yields CDR1 SGHRS and CDR2 YFSETQ. The CDR3 contains 13 residues. CDR3 in amino acids: CASSLADRGEQYF.

The rearrangement uses TRBV9 and TRBJ2-3; lacking DNA, the TRBD2 call made by TCRdb goes unchecked. The germline gives CDR1 SGDLS, CDR2 YYNGEE. This CDR3 region has 16 residues. CDR3 region: CASSVEAGGDTDTQYF. Full variable domain (missing parts from reference TRBV9 and TRBJ2-3): DSGVTQTPKHLITATGQRVTLRCSPRSGDLSVYWYQQSLDQGLQFLIQYYNGEERAKGNILERFSAQQFPDLHSELNLSSLELGDSALYFCASSVEAGGDTDTQYFGPGTRLTVL.

The chain links TRBV19 to TRBJ1-5. Germline CDR1 is LNHDA and CDR2 is SQIVND (reference sequence). The CDR3 is 16 residues long. CDR3 residues: CASRDRGGALGQPQHF.

The rearrangement links TRBV20-1 to TRBJ2-7. Germline assignment: CDR1 DFQATT and CDR2 SNEGSKA (reference sequence). This CDR3 is 14 amino acids long. The CDR3 sequence: CSARDVGRLGEQYF.

The chain employs TRBV27 and TRBJ2-2; the D call of TRBD2 rests on TCRdb alone, since no DNA is present to check it. The CDR3 runs to 18 residues. CDR1 is MNHEY, CDR2 SMNVEV, per germline (reference sequence). The CDR3 reads CASSFPGLAGQNTGELFF.

The chain combines TRBV2 with TRBJ2-4; TCRdb gives TRBD2 as the D gene, but with no DNA this cannot be confirmed. The CDR3 totals 14 residues. The germline V gene encodes CDR1 SNHLY and CDR2 FYNNEI. CDR3 sequence: CASSPARGGDIQYF.

This chain joins TRBV7-2 and TRBJ1-1; TCRdb's assignment of TRBD1 cannot be checked, as there is no DNA. CDR1 SGHTA and CDR2 FQGNSA come from the germline V gene. The CDR3 loop spans 16 amino acids. The CDR3 loop reads CASSHDTGWRDTEAFF.

V usage is TRBV5-1 and J usage is TRBJ2-5; there is no DNA to check the TCRdb D call of TRBD1. Germline V gene sequence: CDR1 SGHRS, CDR2 YFSETQ. The CDR3 has 14 residues. CDR3 sequence reads: CASSLEGQKETQYF.

This chain uses TRBV12-3 or TRBV12-4 with TRBJ1-6; TCRdb lists TRBD1, though no DNA is available to test this call. This CDR3 spans 14 amino acids. The CDR3 reads CASSLGTANSPLHF.

This chain connects TRBV20-1 to TRBJ1-1. The germline V gene encodes CDR1 DFQATT and CDR2 SNEGSKA (reference sequence). The CDR3 totals 15 residues. The CDR3 loop is CSASPPRPSGTEAFF.

The chain combines TRBV7-9 with TRBJ2-6; TCRdb reports TRBD1, a call that lacks DNA to check it against. Germline assignment: CDR1 SEHNR and CDR2 FQNEAQ (reference sequence). The CDR3 contains 15 residues. The CDR3 sequence is CASRQQGAGANVLTF.

This chain connects TRBV10-3 to TRBJ2-1; the TRBD2 assignment by TCRdb is unverifiable without DNA. Per germline, CDR1 ENHRY and CDR2 SYGVKD. This CDR3 has 19 amino acids. This CDR3 reads CAISPGAGTSGSSYNEQFF.

The chain joins TRBV7-2 to TRBJ2-2. Per germline, CDR1 SGHTA and CDR2 FQGNSA. The CDR3 covers 14 residues. CDR3 sequence reads: CASSLDANTGELFF.

This chain connects TRBV6-1 to TRBJ1-5. This CDR3 spans 19 amino acids. CDR1 is MNHNS, CDR2 SASEGT, per germline. The CDR3 sequence: CASSETSEGAFWSNQPQHF.

The chain has TRBV6-6 and TRBJ1-2. Germline V gene sequence: CDR1 MNHNY, CDR2 SVGAGI (reference sequence). This CDR3 region has 14 residues. CDR3 sequence reads: CASSYRDFDYGYTF.

The J gene is TRBJ2-3, the V gene TRBV11-3; TCRdb selects TRBD2, and the lack of DNA leaves this call unchecked. Germline loops: CDR1 SGHNT, CDR2 YENEEA. The CDR3 contains 14 residues. CDR3 loop: CASSLGGAEDTQYF.

The J gene is TRBJ2-2, the V gene TRBV5-1; TCRdb returns TRBD1, unconfirmable since there is no DNA. Germline loops: CDR1 SGHRS, CDR2 YFSETQ. The CDR3 is 15 amino acids. The chain's CDR3 is CASSPTGGGTGELFF.

The CDR3 is CASSLMALQGARSTNEKLFF. The chain carries TRBV11-1 and TRBJ1-4; TCRdb gives TRBD1 as the D gene, but with no DNA this cannot be confirmed. CDR1 is SGHAT and CDR2 is FQDESV in the germline V gene (reference sequence). This CDR3 region has 20 residues.

This chain's CDR3 is CASSLAQAGEQFF. V and J are TRBV7-2 and TRBJ2-1. This CDR3 comprises 13 residues. Germline CDR1 SGHTA, CDR2 FQGNSA.

The chain carries TRBV3-1 and TRBJ1-1; the D gene TCRdb calls, TRBD1, cannot be checked with no DNA. The germline gives CDR1 LGHDT, CDR2 YNNKEL (reference sequence). This CDR3 has 14 residues. This CDR3 is CASTLTGRNTEAFF.

The chain links TRBV27 to TRBJ2-7; TCRdb reports TRBD1, a call that lacks DNA to check it against. Germline CDR1 MNHEY, CDR2 SMNVEV (reference sequence). The CDR3 is 13 amino acids. The CDR3 is CATRRDTLSEQYF.

This chain joins TRBV5-1 and TRBJ2-3; no DNA is available, so the TRBD1 call from TCRdb remains unchecked. There are 15 residues in the CDR3. Germline V gene lookup returns CDR1 SGHRS and CDR2 YFSETQ. The CDR3 is CASSLAWGGADTQYF.

The CDR3 spells CASSPQTGSQTGDGYTF. The rearrangement links TRBV27 to TRBJ1-2; TCRdb selects TRBD1, and the lack of DNA leaves this call unchecked. Germline CDR1 reads MNHEY; CDR2 reads SMNVEV (reference sequence). This CDR3 comprises 17 residues.

This chain connects TRBV7-9 to TRBJ1-2; without DNA, the TCRdb call of TRBD1 cannot be checked. Germline V gene sequence: CDR1 SEHNR, CDR2 FQNEAQ (reference sequence). The CDR3 loop spans 15 amino acids. This CDR3 is CASSSLGQMRKGYTF.